A selection of T cell receptor beta chains follows, all from one sample in a study of human T cells and chemical hapten exposure. TCRdb analysed the RACE reads with MiXCR anew, one entry per CDR3 protein. The repertoire holds tens of thousands of distinct CDR3 sequences, 10% to 13% seen once, with 2% to 2.5% in the top ten. The sequencing here drew on whole blood, taken in connection with sensitization to the hapten diphenylcyclopropenone (DPC). The receptors were sampled from a man aged 40-49 years with alopecia areata. Some clones in this sample may be carry-over from other donors' samples. The CDR3 runs from the conserved cysteine through the conserved F or W. Fields, in order: V gene, CDR3 protein.

>TRBV5-4
CASSLETSGQYF
>TRBV7-6
CASSRTGGKVNTEAFF
>TRBV29-1
CSVDSTGGEDKRAFF
>TRBV20-1
CSARVAGQFYRMNTEAFF
>TRBV6-2/TRBV6-3
CASRPGQEARTSGRAGDTQYF
>TRBV5-6
CASSLINEQFF
>TRBV9
CASSLQSGSSYEQYF
>TRBV5-1
CASSLQGLAIKDEQFF
>TRBV20-1
CSARTYLAADQETQYF
>TRBV20-1
CSARDTLDAKLFF
>TRBV9
CASSVFDRGGNSPLHF
>TRBV24-1
CATSDFEGPGATQYF
>TRBV12-3/TRBV12-4
CASSLEIDTEAFF
>TRBV5-1
CASSLVSSDQETQYF
>TRBV20-1
CSAGAGTSSYNEQFF
>TRBV5-1
CASSFTLPDKRRAYEQYF
>TRBV28
CASTPPGGALGNQPQHF
>TRBV20-1
CSASWGAGDTQYF
>TRBV27
CASSLRRETYEQYF
>TRBV7-9
CASSRGTHEYQETQYF
>TRBV12-3/TRBV12-4
CASSSWDMYNEQFF
>TRBV6-1
CASEAPTAVRNEKLFF